This T cell receptor (beta chain) was sequenced for a study of T cells after yellow fever vaccination. J gave up 8 bases and V 4 bases, and 7 bases lay outside the gene matches. This CDR3 contains 14 residues. Germline V CDR1 and CDR2: KGHSH, LQKENI. TCRdb passed the 5' RACE reads through MiXCR, listing each CDR3 protein once. This repertoire shows 450,000 to 600,000 distinct CDR3 sequences, about 13% found once; its top ten account for over 12%. This clonotype was seen just once. The chain is built from TRBV18 and TRBJ1-4; 7 positions agree with TRBD1. This TCR derives from a man aged 25-40 years who received the YFV17D yellow fever vaccine. The specimen was PBMCs, collected on the day of the yellow fever booster vaccination. CDR3 DNA: TGTGCCAGCTCACGGACAGGTCTTGAAGAAAAACTGTTTTTT. Translated: CASSRTGLEEKLFF.